The 14 T cell receptor beta chains below all came from one sample that was sequenced in a study of blood T cell repertoires in COVID-19. The assay was immunoSEQ multiplex PCR, and TCRdb's table has in-frame clones only and misses some. This table holds 150,000 or so clones, 70% to 85% found once. Input material: peripheral blood. These receptors all stem from a woman in her forties or fifties with acute or convalescent COVID-19.

The genes are TRBV7-2 and TRBJ1-4; no clear D. This CDR3 has 12 residues. V dropped 1 base and J dropped 11 bases, with 8 bases sitting between them. Germline assignment: CDR1 SGHTA and CDR2 FQGNSA. The CDR3 loop reads CASSLERVKLFF. For the CDR3, the DNA is TGTGCCAGCAGCTTAGAGAGGGTGAAACTGTTTTTT.

The genes are TRBV4-2 and TRBJ2-5; possible D gene TRBD1, 6 bases. V lost 5 bases and J lost 3, with 13 bases in between. The CDR3 has 14 residues. Germline CDR1 reads LGHNA; CDR2 reads YNFKEQ. The CDR3 DNA follows: TGTGCCAGCAGCTACACAGGGCTCAAAGAGACCCAGTACTTC. Its protein product is CASSYTGLKETQYF.

V usage is TRBV19 and J usage is TRBJ1-2; TRBD1 matches at 7 bases. Germline trimming cut 4 bases from V and 4 bases from J; bases unmatched to any gene: 18. Per the germline V gene, CDR1 is LNHDA and CDR2 is SQIVND (reference sequence). The CDR3 spans 18 residues. Here the CDR3 DNA reads TGTGCCAGTAGTAATCACCGGGACAGCGGGTTTTCTGCCTATGGCTACACCTTC. It translates to CASSNHRDSGFSAYGYTF.

The chain is built from TRBV2 and TRBJ1-1; D is unclear. Germline V gene sequence: CDR1 SNHLY, CDR2 FYNNEI. CDR3 length: 13 residues. V dropped 10 bases and J dropped 3 bases, with 15 bases sitting between them. CDR3 in amino acids: CATSAVGDTEAFF. The CDR3 bases are TGTGCCACCTCTGCCGTCGGGGACACTGAAGCTTTCTTT.

The V gene is TRBV27, the J gene TRBJ1-1, with D maybe TRBD1 (5 bases). CDR3 length equals 15 residues. The V and J ends lost 2 bases and 0 bases respectively, with 10 bases between them. Germline V CDR1 and CDR2: MNHEY, SMNVEV (reference sequence). Here the CDR3 reads CASSLRTPLNTEAFF. In DNA form, the CDR3 reads TGTGCCAGCAGTTTAAGGACACCCCTGAACACTGAAGCTTTCTTT.

This clone was recorded a few times. The chain has TRBV6-4 and TRBJ1-5; 9 bases align to TRBD1. V lost 6 bases to trimming and J lost 7 bases; unmatched junction nucleotides: 13. Germline CDR1 reads MRHNA; CDR2 reads SNTAGT. This CDR3 is 16 amino acids long. The CDR3, as DNA: TGTGCCAGCAGAGCCGGGGACAGGGTGTGGGCGCAGCCCCAGCATTTT. Its protein product is CASRAGDRVWAQPQHF.

The genes are TRBV7-2 and TRBJ2-1, with TRBD2 identical over 14 bases. Trimming took 6 bases from V and 9 from J; bases not matched to a gene: 4. The CDR3 consists of 14 residues. The germline CDR1 and CDR2 sequences are SGHTA and FQGNSA. CDR3 sequence reads: CASSVGLAGVEQFF. In nucleotides, the CDR3 is TGTGCCAGCAGTGTGGGACTAGCGGGAGTTGAGCAGTTCTTC.

The chain employs TRBV3-1 (or the pseudogene TRBV3-2) and TRBJ2-2; tentative D call: TRBD2 (5 bases). CDR1 and CDR2 (germline): LGHDT, YNNKEL (reference sequence). Trimming removed 3 bases at V and 3 bases at J, with 14 bases between. The CDR3 has 16 residues. CDR3 coding DNA: TGTGCCAGCAGCCAGCGAGGGCTTGATCACACCGGGGAGCTGTTTTTT. It yields the protein CASSQRGLDHTGELFF.

The J gene is TRBJ1-1, the V gene TRBV5-1; 9 bases align to TRBD1. The CDR3 consists of 13 residues. Germline V gives CDR1 SGHRS, CDR2 YFSETQ. Trimming cost V 3 bases and J 8 bases; bases outside gene matches: 5. The CDR3 DNA reads TGCGCCAGCAGCTCCGGGACAGGGATCGAAGCTTTCTTT. Amino acid sequence: CASSSGTGIEAFF.

The chain recombines TRBV4-2 with TRBJ1-2; D perhaps matches TRBD1 (6 bases). The CDR3 consists of 14 residues. With 1 base removed from V and 5 bases from J, the gap between germline ends came to 11 bases. Germline V gene lookup returns CDR1 LGHNA and CDR2 YNFKEQ. The CDR3 sequence is CASSQVRDIYGYTF. The DNA of the CDR3 is TGTGCCAGCAGCCAAGTACGGGACATATATGGCTACACCTTC.

This clone has only a few counts. The V and J genes are TRBV30 and TRBJ1-2; 7 nucleotides align to TRBD1. This CDR3 has 13 amino acids. With V trimmed by 4 bases and J by 5 bases, 7 bases remained unmatched. Germline V gene data show CDR1 as GTSNPN and CDR2 as SVGIG (reference sequence). The CDR3 reads CAWKKTGSYGYTF. The CDR3 coding sequence is TGTGCCTGGAAAAAGACAGGGAGTTATGGCTACACCTTC.

J is TRBJ2-2 and V is TRBV28; TRBD1 is a possible D gene (6 bases). The CDR3 has 13 residues. Trimming removed 8 bases at V and 6 bases at J, with 13 bases between. Germline V gene sequence: CDR1 MDHEN, CDR2 SYDVKM. The CDR3 bases are TGTGCCAGCCAACAGGGTAGCGCCGGGGAGCTGTTTTTT. Residues: CASQQGSAGELFF. The whole variable domain, filled in from reference TRBV28 and TRBJ2-2, reads DVKVTQSSRYLVKRTGEKVFLECVQDMDHENMFWYRQDPGLGLRLIYFSYDVKMKEKGDIPEGYSVSREKKERFSLILESASTNQTSMYLCASQQGSAGELFFGEGSRLTVL.

This clone was seen a handful of times. The V call is TRBV1, the J call TRBJ1-5. TRBV1 is labeled a pseudogene. The CDR3 has 15 residues. DNA of the CDR3: TGCACCAGCAGCCAAGACTCAGAGGACAATCAGCCCCAGCATTTT. Translating gives CTSSQDSEDNQPQHF.

The chain recombines TRBV7-3 with TRBJ2-3; 8 nucleotides align to TRBD1. Germline values: CDR1 SGHTA, CDR2 FQGTGA. The CDR3 contains 16 residues. The V segment lost 5 bases and the J segment 3 bases; nucleotides outside the gene matches: 10. Written as DNA, the CDR3 is TGTGCCAGCAGCCTTGCAGGGGGCGCGAAGACAGATACGCAGTATTTT. Translated, it gives CASSLAGGAKTDTQYF.